This T cell receptor beta chain was sequenced in a study of blood T cells in healthy people across ages. Study as a whole: Template switching captured about one barcoded beta molecule per two T cells.

Then a second PCR, running roughly 7 to 11 cycles, was carried out with a sample-barcoded 5' primer and a J-beta primer mix. TCRdb passed the 5' RACE reads through MiXCR, listing each CDR3 protein once. The table lists approximately 900,000 distinct CDR3 sequences, around 48% of them singletons. V dropped 9 bases and J dropped 2 bases, with 17 bases sitting between them. CDR1 and CDR2 (germline): LGHDT, YNNKEL (reference sequence). The CDR3 is 14 amino acids. PBMCs, at least 6.5 million per sample, were isolated. Total RNA, at least 5.5 micrograms per sample, was extracted from PBMCs. The chain combines TRBV3-1 with TRBJ2-7; tentatively, D is TRBD1 or TRBD2 (6 bases each). The sequence derives from a man in his thirties or forties in good health. Sequencing input: blood. CDR3 nucleotide sequence: TGTGCCAGAAGCGTAGCCGGGGGCACCTACGAGCAGTACTTC. It is translated as CARSVAGGTYEQYF.